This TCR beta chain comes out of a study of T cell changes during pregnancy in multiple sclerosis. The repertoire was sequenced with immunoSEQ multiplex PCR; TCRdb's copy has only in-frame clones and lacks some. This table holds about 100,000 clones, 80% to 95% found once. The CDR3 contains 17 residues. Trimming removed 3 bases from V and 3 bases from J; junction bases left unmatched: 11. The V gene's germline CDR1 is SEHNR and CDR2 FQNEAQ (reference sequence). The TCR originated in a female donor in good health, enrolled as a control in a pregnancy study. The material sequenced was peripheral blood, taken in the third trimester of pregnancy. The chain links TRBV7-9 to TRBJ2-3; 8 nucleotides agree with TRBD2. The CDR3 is CASSFPRGGTSTDTQYF. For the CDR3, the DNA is TGTGCCAGCAGCTTCCCTCGCGGGGGGACCTCTACAGATACGCAGTATTTT.